These T cell receptor beta chains were read from a single sample in a study of shared T cell receptors in the human thymus. Assay used: immunoSEQ multiplex PCR; TCRdb lists only in-frame clones, some missing. The table includes some 700,000 clones, around nine tenths detected once. Another study also made use of these data, one on human thymus T cells.

The sample consisted of thymocytes. These receptors all come from a boy under three years old with a congenital heart defect. The CDR3 runs from the conserved cysteine through the conserved F or W. A D gene is named only where the DNA matches it firmly. Some rows mark clone size as missing; the rest say once, few, many or name a class of expanded clone.

cdr3_nt cdr3_aa j_call clone_size v_call d_call
TGCGCCAGCAGCCAAGATAGGCTAGCGGGAGTGGTTAACGAGCAGTACTTC CASSQDRLAGVVNEQYF TRBJ2-7 . TRBV4-3 TRBD2
TGTGCCAGCAGCGTACGGGACAGGGACCTTACGCAGTATTTT CASSVRDRDLTQYF TRBJ2-3 once TRBV9 TRBD1
TGTGCCAGCAGCCGCCCCCGCGGCAGCAACACAGATACGCAGTATTTT CASSRPRGSNTDTQYF TRBJ2-3 once TRBV27 .
TGTGCCAGCAGTTCACCAAGAGGACAGGGCTCAATTCCCCTTCAGCCCCAGCATTTT CASSSPRGQGSIPLQPQHF TRBJ1-5 . TRBV27 TRBD1
TGTGCCAGCAGCTTAGTAAAACGGACTAAATCCTACGAGCAGTACTTC CASSLVKRTKSYEQYF TRBJ2-7 once TRBV7-9 .
TGTGCCAGCAGCTCAGGGACAGGGGATGAGCAGTTCTTC CASSSGTGDEQFF TRBJ2-1 . TRBV7-6 TRBD1
TGTGCCTGGAGTGTACCAGGGTTCGCCCTCTACGAGCAGTACTTC CAWSVPGFALYEQYF TRBJ2-7 . TRBV30 .
TGTGCCAGCAGCTCCCAAGAGGGGCCGGGACTAGCGGGAGTGAATGAGCAGTTCTTC CASSSQEGPGLAGVNEQFF TRBJ2-1 . TRBV11-2 TRBD2
TGTGCCGCCCCCCCCGCTGGCTTCATGAATACGCAGTATTTT CAAPPAGFMNTQYF TRBJ2-3 . TRBV7-2 .
TGTGCCAGCAGCTTAGCCCCAAGGGGCTCGACTGAAAAACTGTTTTTT CASSLAPRGSTEKLFF TRBJ1-4 . TRBV7-9 .
TGCGCCAGCGGGGAGGGCCGGAGTTGGGAGACCCAGTACTTC CASGEGRSWETQYF TRBJ2-5 . TRBV5-1 TRBD2
TGTGCCAGCAGCGTACCCCACCGGGGGACCCCGCAGTTCTTC CASSVPHRGTPQFF TRBJ2-1 . TRBV9 .
TGTGCCAGCAGTGAGAGGGATCTAGCGGGAGTAGCCTACAATGAGCAGTTCTTC CASSERDLAGVAYNEQFF TRBJ2-1 . TRBV6-1 TRBD2
TGTGCCAGCAGCTTAGATCCGACAGGGGCGGCTACCTACGAGCAGTACTTC CASSLDPTGAATYEQYF TRBJ2-7 . TRBV11-3 TRBD1
TGCGCCAGCAGCTCCACCTTACCCGGGGGAGGGGCCAACGTCCTGACTTTC CASSSTLPGGGANVLTF TRBJ2-6 . TRBV5-1 .
TGTGCCAGCAGCTCCTACCATAATGGGACAGCCTACGAGCAGTACTTC CASSSYHNGTAYEQYF TRBJ2-7 . TRBV7-2 TRBD1
TGCGCCAGCAGCCTTAGGGAGCGGAGCACAGATACGCAGTATTTT CASSLRERSTDTQYF TRBJ2-3 . TRBV4-3 .
TGTGCCAGCAGTCCCCGCTCCGGGACAGGGGGCTACGAGCAGTACTTC CASSPRSGTGGYEQYF TRBJ2-7 . TRBV27 TRBD1
TGCGCCAGCAGCCGAGAAATACCTCGAGGAGTAGCGGGAGGTACCGGGGAGCTGTTTTTT CASSREIPRGVAGGTGELFF TRBJ2-2 . TRBV4-3 TRBD2
TGTGCCAGCAGTTCCCGCAGGGGCGACGAGCAGTACTTC CASSSRRGDEQYF TRBJ2-7 . TRBV28 .
TGCGCCAGCAGCCAGCCTTCCGGGACAGGGGGAACCTCCTACAATGAGCAGTTCTTC CASSQPSGTGGTSYNEQFF TRBJ2-1 once TRBV4-1 TRBD1
TGCGCCAGCAGCCAAGACTTTTTCTACGAGCAGTACTTC CASSQDFFYEQYF TRBJ2-7 . TRBV4-1 .
TGTGCCAGCAGCTCCGGGACAGATCCATCCTACGAGCAGTACTTC CASSSGTDPSYEQYF TRBJ2-7 . TRBV7-9 TRBD1
TGCGCCAGCAGTCAGTCTGGGACTAGCGGGAGTCGGGATACGCAGTATTTT CASSQSGTSGSRDTQYF TRBJ2-3 once TRBV23-1 TRBD2
TGTGCCAGCCGAACCAGGGGGGAGACCCAGTACTTC CASRTRGETQYF TRBJ2-5 . TRBV25-1 TRBD1
TGTGCCAGCAGCCCCAAAGACCCACGGGATGGCTACACCTTC CASSPKDPRDGYTF TRBJ1-2 once TRBV7-9 .
TGTGAATGGGGCAGGTCCCTTTTCTACGAGCAGTACTTC CEWGRSLFYEQYF TRBJ2-7 once TRBV19 .
TGCGCCAGCAGCCAAGATCCACAGGGGGCGCAGTCTAACACCGGGGAGCTGTTTTTT CASSQDPQGAQSNTGELFF TRBJ2-2 few TRBV4-3 TRBD1
TGTGCCAGCAGCACACCGGGACAGGGATACAATGAGCAGTTCTTC CASSTPGQGYNEQFF TRBJ2-1 . TRBV5-4 TRBD1
TGTGCCAGCAGCTTAAATCCGACTAGGGAAGAGACCCAGTACTTC CASSLNPTREETQYF TRBJ2-5 . TRBV7-9 .
TGTGCCAGCAGTTTCCCCCTAGCCAAAAACATTCAGTACTTC CASSFPLAKNIQYF TRBJ2-4 . TRBV27 .
TGTGCCTGGAGTGTAGGCCCGACTAGCGGGAGATTTGCAGATACGCAGTATTTT CAWSVGPTSGRFADTQYF TRBJ2-3 . TRBV30 TRBD2
TGTGCCAGCAGCTCGCACAGGGGGAACACTGAAGCTTTCTTT CASSSHRGNTEAFF TRBJ1-1 . TRBV7-2 TRBD1
TGTGCCAGCAGCACGATAGCGGGAGTAACAGATACGCAGTATTTT CASSTIAGVTDTQYF TRBJ2-3 . TRBV5-4 TRBD2
TGTGCCAGCAGCCCCCCAGGGCTGACTGAAGCTTTCTTT CASSPPGLTEAFF TRBJ1-1 . TRBV9 .
TGTGCCAGCAGCCTGCCGGGGGCTAGCGGGAGGGCCGGGTACGAGCAGTACTTC CASSLPGASGRAGYEQYF TRBJ2-7 . TRBV11-1 TRBD2
TGTGCCAGCAGCCCCACGTCGGGCGGGAGCTCCTACGAGCAGTACTTC CASSPTSGGSSYEQYF TRBJ2-7 . TRBV28 TRBD2
TGTGCCTGGATGACTAGTTGTAATGAGCAGTTCTTC CAWMTSCNEQFF TRBJ2-1 . TRBV30 .
TGTGCCAGCAGCCAGGCCCCAATTAGGACAGGGGACTGGGAGACCCAGTACTTC CASSQAPIRTGDWETQYF TRBJ2-5 . TRBV4-2 TRBD1
TGTGCCAGCAGTTCCTCCCACAGGGTTCGGGGCCAGCCCCAGCATTTT CASSSSHRVRGQPQHF TRBJ1-5 . TRBV27 .
TGTGCCAGCAGTCTGAACCCGGGACTAGCGGGAGACAATGAGCAGTTCTTC CASSLNPGLAGDNEQFF TRBJ2-1 . TRBV6-4 TRBD2
TGCGCCAGGGGCCAGCCCCAGCATTTT CARGQPQHF TRBJ1-5 . TRBV4-1 .
TGTGCCTGGAGTTTCCCGGGAGGGGAGCCTCTTGGAAACACCATATATTTT CAWSFPGGEPLGNTIYF TRBJ1-3 . TRBV30 .
TGTGCCAGCAGTTTCAGGGAAGGCTATGGCTACACCTTC CASSFREGYGYTF TRBJ1-2 . TRBV6-1 .
TGTGCCTGGAGTGGGGCAGGAGGGGACACTGAAGCTTTCTTT CAWSGAGGDTEAFF TRBJ1-1 . TRBV30 .
TGTGCCAGCAGCCGCCGGGACAGCTCCTACAATGAGCAGTTCTTC CASSRRDSSYNEQFF TRBJ2-1 . TRBV7-9 TRBD1
TGTGCCAGCAGTTCACCGGGACAGGCGGTCTACGAGCAGTACTTC CASSSPGQAVYEQYF TRBJ2-7 . TRBV28 TRBD1
TGTGCCAGCAGCCTCTTCAGAATCGCCTACGAGCAGTACTTC CASSLFRIAYEQYF TRBJ2-7 . TRBV4-2 .
TGCGCCAGCAGCCCTCACCCTCCGAGAACAGATACGCAGTATTTT CASSPHPPRTDTQYF TRBJ2-3 . TRBV4-3 .
TGTGCCAGCAGCCCCGCCGCGGTCAACTATGGCTACACCTTC CASSPAAVNYGYTF TRBJ1-2 . TRBV11-2 .
TGCGCCAGCGGACTAGCGGGAGATTGTTGCGAGCAGTACTTC CASGLAGDCCEQYF TRBJ2-7 . TRBV10-2 TRBD2
TGTGCCAGCAGTGTTTGGACTAGCGAGGCCTACGAGCAGTACTTC CASSVWTSEAYEQYF TRBJ2-7 . TRBV28 TRBD2
TGTGCCAGCAGTGGACGGCCCCCCAGGGTATCGCGTGAAAAACTGTTTTTT CASSGRPPRVSREKLFF TRBJ1-4 . TRBV6-1 .
TGTGCCAGCAGCCATCAAGGACAGGGGGGAAACACCATATATTTT CASSHQGQGGNTIYF TRBJ1-3 . TRBV11-2 TRBD1
TGTGCCAGCAGCCCCCCGACAGGGTGGGTCGACGAGCAGTACTTC CASSPPTGWVDEQYF TRBJ2-7 . TRBV21-1 .
TGTGCCAGCAGTCTACCGTCCTTCGAGCAGTACTTC CASSLPSFEQYF TRBJ2-7 . TRBV6-5 .
TGTGCCAGCTCACCGGGAATCCAGGGTGAAGCTTTCTTT CASSPGIQGEAFF TRBJ1-1 . TRBV18 .
TGCGCCAGCAGCCACAAGGCTGGCGGGGGCCGGGATACGCAGTATTTT CASSHKAGGGRDTQYF TRBJ2-3 . TRBV4-1 .